The T cell receptor (beta chain) described here comes from a study of blood T cell repertoires in COVID-19. Study context: From the United States, Italy and Spain came samples of acute and convalescent COVID-19. T cells, B-cell-depleted T cells, or PBMCs provided the cDNA or gDNA that served as material.

In the original analysis: Nucleated cell counts were estimated from reference gene primer amplification. TCRdb's table, derived via immunoSEQ multiplex PCR, lists solely in-frame clones and lacks some. That table is the source of V, J and clone size, and D and trimming were worked out from the DNA. The data contain roughly 38,000 clones, approximately 88% of them seen just once; the ten biggest clones take up 9%. The trim removed 6 bases at V and 3 bases at J, leaving 12 bases unmatched. The CDR3 is made up of 17 amino acids. Germline lookup yields CDR1 KGHDR and CDR2 SFDVKD. The sequenced material came from peripheral blood. The chain carries TRBV24-1 and TRBJ2-5, with 10 positions matching TRBD1. The sequence was obtained from a woman aged 65 to 85 with acute or convalescent COVID-19. The CDR3 DNA reads TGTGCCACCAGTCTTATGACCGGGACAGGGGAGGAAGAGACCCAGTACTTC. It specifies CATSLMTGTGEEETQYF.